This paragraph reports one TCR beta chain. The antigen is unknown. This specimen belongs to a study of Graves' ophthalmopathy and Graves' hyperthyroidism. The study, taken as a whole, reports: The model predicted progression of ophthalmopathy with a sensitivity of around 70%, and its specificity was 72% to 80%.

As the template, RNA transcripts were used to amplify TCR beta CDR3 regions. An opening RT-PCR round employed HTBI primers and preceded a second-round multiplex PCR. One entry per CDR3 protein, called by TCRdb with MiXCR from the multiplex PCR reads. In the table there are 200,000 to 250,000 distinct CDR3 sequences, around 50% of which are singletons. Per the germline V gene, CDR1 is DFQATT and CDR2 is SNEGSKA (reference sequence). V shed 2 bases and J shed 1 base, with 8 bases lying between them. The CDR3 covers 14 residues. The TCR sequence derives from an adult man with Graves' ophthalmopathy. The sample consisted of peripheral blood. This sequence joins TRBV20-1 and TRBJ1-4; D is unresolved. The DNA for the CDR3 is TGCAGTGCTAGATGGCGGGGAACTAATGAAAAACTGTTTTTT. It translates to CSARWRGTNEKLFF.